This T cell receptor (beta chain) comes out of a study of identical twins. Unique molecular identifiers were present on the cDNA, and a universal primer site came from template switching. TCRdb reprocessed the 5' RACE reads via MiXCR and lists one record per CDR3 protein. This sample has fewer than 800,000 distinct CDR3 sequences, with 7.1% found just once. Overall study results and limits: Zero-insertion analyses could be partly confounded by invariant MAIT and iNKT cells.

On this clonotype: Its antigen is currently unknown.

Trimming removed 2 bases from V and 4 bases from J, with 7 bases in between. Germline V gives CDR1 SNHLY, CDR2 FYNNEI. This CDR3 has 13 amino acids. The sample was also linked to a second study, of yellow fever vaccine responses in identical twins. In that study: A vaccine T cell response that seemed partly convergent and partly personalized was reported in twins.

The chain carries TRBV2 and TRBJ2-3; D gene uncertain. Material: PBMCs. This TCR derives from a young woman in good health. The CDR3: CASSEWWSDTQYF. The CDR3 region has the DNA TGTGCCAGCAGTGAATGGTGGTCAGATACGCAGTATTTT.